The following is a T cell receptor beta chain sequence with its context. The sample comes from a study of blood T cell repertoires in COVID-19. Turning to the study itself: Researchers got acute and convalescent COVID-19 samples from the United States, Italy and Spain.

The ends were cut back, 6 bases at V and 1 base at J, with 9 bases in the middle. The V gene's germline CDR1 is LNHDA and CDR2 SQIVND (reference sequence). CDR3 length: 14 residues. In the source study's methods: The assay estimated nucleated cells by amplifying reference gene primers. Repertoires were generated with immunoSEQ multiplex PCR, while TCRdb's copy carries only in-frame clones and drops some. V and J calls and clone size come straight from that table; D and trimming were deduced from the DNA. The sample records around 340,000 clones, approximately 86% being singletons. Enrolled during active infection, Seattle patients were then followed longitudinally.

The rearrangement uses TRBV19 and TRBJ2-2; the D gene is possibly TRBD1 (6 bases). Sequenced material: peripheral blood. The sequence derives from an older woman with COVID-19, enrolled during active disease. DNA for the CDR3: TGTGCCAGTAGGGGGGCGGGGAACACCGGGGAGCTGTTTTTT. Its protein product is CASRGAGNTGELFF.